The table lists the clone carrying this T cell receptor beta chain with a few counts. What it binds is not known. This sample was included in a study of early T cells in non-severe SARS-CoV-2 infection. Across the study: Chains were not paired, and sequencing was done on bulk RNA from unsorted whole blood. Study-level results: Matches to VDJdb favored anti-spike CD8 responses and missed private and CD4 specificities.

V gave up 3 bases and J gave up 3 bases; unmatched junction bases: 4. This CDR3 region has 14 residues. Unique molecular identifiers (one per individual cDNA molecule) were attached. TCRdb re-derived calls from the 5' RACE reads in MiXCR, one entry per CDR3 protein. The table shows roughly 90,000 distinct CDR3 sequences, with approximately 14% occurring only once. The TCR was taken from an adult who was a healthcare worker with PCR-confirmed SARS-CoV-2 infection or an uninfected control (not recorded which). The material sequenced was whole blood. The chain joins TRBV12-3 or TRBV12-4 to TRBJ2-5, with 7 nucleotides matching TRBD2. The CDR3 DNA is TGTGCCAGCAGTTTGGGCGGGGGAAAAGAGACCCAGTACTTC. This gives the protein CASSLGGGKETQYF.